Presented here are 31 T cell receptor beta chains from one specimen sequenced in a study of blood T cell repertoires in COVID-19. TCRdb's copy holds only in-frame clones and misses some; the assay was immunoSEQ multiplex PCR. In the table there are roughly 330,000 clones, 89% of which are singletons. The sample taken for sequencing was peripheral blood. These receptor sequences come from a young man who had recovered from COVID-19.

This clone was seen just once. J is TRBJ2-5 and V is TRBV5-1, with 14 bases identical to TRBD2. With 3 bases clipped from V and 0 bases from J, the junction kept 4 bases outside the gene matches. The germline V gene has CDR1 SGHRS and CDR2 YFSETQ. The CDR3 length is 17 residues. This chain's CDR3 is CASSSGLAGANQETQYF. In DNA form, the CDR3 reads TGCGCCAGCAGCTCGGGACTAGCGGGGGCAAACCAAGAGACCCAGTACTTC.

The V and J genes are TRBV5-1 and TRBJ2-3; a weak D match, TRBD1 (6 bases). This CDR3 has 16 amino acids. V gave up 3 bases and J gave up 2 bases, with 16 bases separating them. CDR1 and CDR2 (germline): SGHRS, YFSETQ. CDR3 region: CASSWDPGHDTDTQYF. In DNA, the CDR3 is TGCGCCAGCAGCTGGGACCCGGGACACGACACAGATACGCAGTATTTT.

DNA for the CDR3: TGTGCCAGCAGCGAACCGGAGGACCTGGGCGGCTATGGCTACACCTTC. This sequence encodes CASSEPEDLGGYGYTF. The chain couples TRBV9 to TRBJ1-2, with unresolved D. The CDR3 runs 16 residues. Germline loops: CDR1 SGDLS, CDR2 YYNGEE. Trimming removed 3 bases at V and 4 bases at J, with 19 bases between.

The V gene is TRBV9, the J gene TRBJ2-7; 7 bases line up with TRBD2. This CDR3 comprises 14 residues. Per the germline V gene, CDR1 is SGDLS and CDR2 is YYNGEE. The V segment lost 3 bases and the J segment 5 bases; nucleotides outside the gene matches: 8. The DNA for the CDR3 is TGTGCCAGCAGCGGAACGGGGGGTATCGACGAGCAGTACTTC. Translated, it gives CASSGTGGIDEQYF.

The chain combines TRBV5-1 with TRBJ1-4, with D possibly being TRBD1 (6 bases). The germline gives CDR1 SGHRS, CDR2 YFSETQ. V lost 4 bases, J lost 3 bases, and 13 bases lay in between. The CDR3 totals 15 residues. The CDR3 region is CASSPRQEANEKLFF. The CDR3 region has the DNA TGCGCCAGCAGCCCCCGACAGGAAGCTAATGAAAAACTGTTTTTT.

The gene calls are TRBV25-1 and TRBJ2-7; a possible D gene is TRBD1 (6 bases). Deletions cut 1 base from V and 0 bases from J, with 19 bases between. The CDR3 totals 18 residues. The germline V gene has CDR1 MGHDK and CDR2 SYGVNS. The CDR3 region is CASSESKEWGLSSYEQYF. The CDR3 DNA reads as TGTGCCAGCAGTGAATCTAAGGAGTGGGGGCTTTCCTCCTACGAGCAGTACTTC.

The J gene is TRBJ2-2, the V gene TRBV11-3; TRBD2 matches 7 bases. Per germline, CDR1 SGHNT and CDR2 YENEEA. V lost 3 bases and J lost 0; bases outside the gene matches: 4. CDR3 length: 16 residues. In DNA, the CDR3 is TGTGCCAGCAGCTTGGTGGCGGGGGCGAACACCGGGGAGCTGTTTTTT. It is translated as CASSLVAGANTGELFF.

The chain is built from TRBV18 and TRBJ2-7; TRBD1 might be the D (6 bases). This CDR3 is built from 13 residues. V dropped 3 bases and J dropped 7 bases, with 13 bases sitting between them. CDR1 and CDR2 from the germline V gene are KGHSH and LQKENI. The DNA of the CDR3 is TGTGCCAGCTCACCTCTTACAGGGCAAGAGCAGTACTTC. Translation gives CASSPLTGQEQYF.

As for this clone: Germline and junction disagree at one end, which may indicate a read error. The chain is built from TRBV5-1 and TRBJ1-1; the match to TRBD1 covers 7 bases. Germline V gene data show CDR1 as SGHRS and CDR2 as YFSETQ. The CDR3 length is 17 residues. CDR3 protein: CASSLSTDGRQGYGRLF. CDR3 sequence (DNA): TGCGCCAGCAGCTTAAGCACCGACGGACGACAGGGATATGGACGGCTCTTT.

This chain connects TRBV5-1 to TRBJ2-1; D is ambiguous. Trimming took 0 bases from V and 6 from J, leaving 4 bases between them. This CDR3 is built from 12 residues. The germline gives CDR1 SGHRS, CDR2 YFSETQ. In nucleotides, the CDR3 is TGCGCCAGCAGCTTGGACGGCAATGAGCAGTTCTTC. Translated, it gives CASSLDGNEQFF.

The V call is TRBV11-2, the J call TRBJ2-1; 12 bases agree with TRBD2. V shed 5 bases, J shed 8 bases, and the junction held 13 bases outside the gene matches. The CDR3 has 17 amino acids. Germline V gene lookup returns CDR1 SGHAT and CDR2 FQNNGV. The CDR3 here is CASSLAGLAGRVDEQFF. The CDR3 bases are TGTGCCAGCAGCCTAGCAGGACTAGCGGGACGGGTAGATGAGCAGTTCTTC.

The gene calls are TRBV6-1 and TRBJ2-2; TRBD1 agrees at 9 bases. Trimming took 3 bases from V and 6 from J; bases not matched to a gene: 2. CDR3 length: 14 residues. Germline-derived CDR1 and CDR2 are MNHNS and SASEGT. This CDR3 reads CASSDRDRAGELFF. The CDR3 DNA is TGTGCCAGCAGTGACCGGGACAGGGCCGGGGAGCTGTTTTTT.

The V gene is TRBV7-9, the J gene TRBJ2-7; D unresolved. With 4 bases removed from V and 0 bases from J, the gap between germline ends came to 7 bases. Germline CDR1 and CDR2: SEHNR and FQNEAQ (reference sequence). The CDR3 runs 13 residues. CDR3 sequence reads: CASSSPVSYEQYF. The DNA of the CDR3 is TGTGCCAGCAGCTCCCCGGTCTCCTACGAGCAGTACTTC.

Remarks on this clone: The same CDR3 can be traced to other DNA sequences in this sample. This chain joins TRBV9 and TRBJ2-5; D perhaps matches TRBD2 (6 bases). The ends were cut back, 0 bases at V and 1 base at J, with 7 bases in the middle. The CDR3 consists of 14 residues. Germline-derived CDR1 and CDR2 are SGDLS and YYNGEE. This CDR3 is CASSVAGAQETQYF. The CDR3 DNA is TGTGCCAGCAGCGTAGCGGGAGCCCAAGAGACCCAGTACTTC.

V usage is TRBV11-1 and J usage is TRBJ2-1; 11 bases align to TRBD2. The J segment lost 7 bases and the V segment lost 4 bases, leaving 6 bases of the junction unmatched. CDR1 and CDR2 (germline): SGHAT, FQDESV (reference sequence). The CDR3 is 15 amino acids. CDR3 nucleotides: TGTGCCAGCAGCTCCACTAGCGGGAGTGGGAATGAGCAGTTCTTC. It codes for CASSSTSGSGNEQFF.

This sequence joins TRBV25-1 and TRBJ2-4; TRBD1 agrees at 8 bases. Trimming cost V 4 bases and J 2 bases; bases outside gene matches: 7. The V gene's germline CDR1 is MGHDK and CDR2 SYGVNS. The CDR3 has 16 amino acids. In nucleotides, the CDR3 is TGTGCCAGCAGTGCGACAGGGGAGAGGACCAAAAACATTCAGTACTTC. Residues: CASSATGERTKNIQYF.

This chain connects TRBV7-8 to TRBJ1-2; 7 positions agree with TRBD1. Germline V gives CDR1 SGHVS, CDR2 FQNEAQ. Trimming removed 5 bases from V and 8 bases from J; junction bases left unmatched: 8. This CDR3 contains 13 residues. DNA of the CDR3: TGTGCCAGCAGCCCCGACAGGGTGGGAGGCTACACCTTC. This encodes CASSPDRVGGYTF. The whole variable domain, filled in from reference TRBV7-8 and TRBJ1-2, reads GAGVSQSPRYKVAKRGQDVALRCDPISGHVSLFWYQQALGQGPEFLTYFQNEAQLDKSGLPSDRFFAERPEGSVSTLKIQRTQQEDSAVYLCASSPDRVGGYTFGSGTRLTVV.

The table lists this clone with a few counts. The chain has TRBV5-1 and TRBJ2-2; TRBD1 aligns across 7 bases. After removal of 1 base from V and 2 bases from J, the junction contained 5 bases not matched to a gene. This CDR3 region has 16 residues. Germline CDR1 is SGHRS and CDR2 is YFSETQ. The CDR3 DNA reads as TGCGCCAGCAGCTTGCGGCAGGGGGATAACACCGGGGAGCTGTTTTTT. This codes for CASSLRQGDNTGELFF. The full variable domain, completed using reference TRBV5-1 and TRBJ2-2, is KAGVTQTPRYLIKTRGQQVTLSCSPISGHRSVSWYQQTPGQGLQFLFEYFSETQRNKGNFPGRFSGRQFSNSRSEMNVSTLELGDSALYLCASSLRQGDNTGELFFGEGSRLTVL.

This rearrangement joins TRBV4-2 to TRBJ2-3; 12 bases align to TRBD2. The CDR3 covers 17 residues. Germline lookup yields CDR1 LGHNA and CDR2 YNFKEQ. J was trimmed by 2 bases and V by 4 bases; bases with no gene match: 7. The CDR3 DNA is TGTGCCAGCAGCCCCGGACTAGCGGGGAGCACCACAGATACGCAGTATTTT. It translates to CASSPGLAGSTTDTQYF.

In its sample, this clone was seen once. The rearrangement links TRBV3-1 (or the pseudogene TRBV3-2) to TRBJ2-7; TRBD1 is a possible D gene (6 bases). Germline V CDR1 and CDR2: LGHDT, YNNKEL (reference sequence). The ends were cut back, 4 bases at V and 1 base at J, with 17 bases in the middle. This CDR3 has 16 amino acids. The CDR3 nucleotides read TGTGCCAGCAGCCCCTCGAGGCCGACAGGATCCTACGAGCAGTACTTC. This gives the protein CASSPSRPTGSYEQYF.

The chain links TRBV7-2 to TRBJ1-1, with D possibly being TRBD1 (6 bases). The CDR3 extends over 13 amino acids. Germline CDR1 SGHTA, CDR2 FQGNSA. With 4 bases removed from V and 6 bases from J, the gap between germline ends came to 12 bases. The CDR3 reads CASSSIQGSEAFF. Here the CDR3 DNA reads TGTGCCAGCAGCTCAATACAGGGTTCTGAAGCTTTCTTT.

V usage is TRBV30 and J usage is TRBJ2-1; 11 bases are shared with TRBD2. Germline values: CDR1 GTSNPN, CDR2 SVGIG (reference sequence). The CDR3 extends over 15 amino acids. Trimming at V came to 5 bases and at J to 5 bases, leaving 8 bases not matched to a gene. CDR3 amino acids: CAWDYGTSGNNEQFF. The DNA of the CDR3 is TGTGCCTGGGATTACGGGACTAGCGGTAACAATGAGCAGTTCTTC. The complete variable domain, with remaining parts taken from reference TRBV30 and TRBJ2-1, reads SQTIHQWPATLVQPVGSPLSLECTVEGTSNPNLYWYRQAAGRGLQLLFYSVGIGQISSEVPQNLSASRPQDRQFILSSKKLLLSDSGFYLCAWDYGTSGNNEQFFGPGTRLTVL.

The rearrangement joins TRBV27 to TRBJ2-3, with D possibly being TRBD2 (6 bases). V was shortened by 0 bases and J by 4 bases, with 17 bases between the two germline ends. This CDR3 is built from 17 residues. CDR1 and CDR2 from the germline V gene are MNHEY and SMNVEV (reference sequence). The CDR3 DNA follows: TGTGCCAGCAGTTTATCAACTAGCAGGTTTTTATCAGATACGCAGTATTTT. Protein product: CASSLSTSRFLSDTQYF.

The count of this clone is one. The chain joins TRBV11-2 to TRBJ2-1, with TRBD1 matching over 7 bases. Germline V CDR1 and CDR2: SGHAT, FQNNGV. The length of the CDR3 is 16 residues. V gave up 5 bases and J gave up 0 bases; unmatched junction bases: 7. The CDR3 region has the DNA TGTGCCAGCAGCCCCAGGACAGGCGGCTCCTACAATGAGCAGTTCTTC. Translation gives CASSPRTGGSYNEQFF. Drawing the rest from reference TRBV11-2 and TRBJ2-1, the complete variable domain is EAGVAQSPRYKIIEKRQSVAFWCNPISGHATLYWYQQILGQGPKLLIQFQNNGVVDDSQLPKDRFSAERLKGVDSTLKIQPAKLEDSAVYLCASSPRTGGSYNEQFFGPGTRLTVL.

This chain connects TRBV6-2 or TRBV6-3 to TRBJ2-1, with D unclear. Between the trimmed V and J ends, which lost 2 bases and 2 bases, there was a span of 16 bases. The V gene's germline CDR1 is MNHEY and CDR2 SVGEGT. This CDR3 comprises 17 residues. In DNA, the CDR3 is TGTGCCAGCAGTTACGCAAGACCGGGTAGTACCTACAATGAGCAGTTCTTC. This encodes CASSYARPGSTYNEQFF.

The chain combines TRBV5-4 with TRBJ2-2; no clear D. This CDR3 has 13 amino acids. Germline loops: CDR1 SGHNT, CDR2 YYREEE (reference sequence). V was pared by 4 bases and J by 4 bases, with 8 bases between. The CDR3 bases are TGTGCCAGCAGCACTGGAGTCACCGGGGAGCTGTTTTTT. Protein: CASSTGVTGELFF. Supplemented by reference TRBV5-4 and TRBJ2-2, the full variable domain reads ETGVTQSPTHLIKTRGQQVTLRCSSQSGHNTVSWYQQALGQGPQFIFQYYREEENGRGNFPPRFSGLQFPNYSSELNVNALELDDSALYLCASSTGVTGELFFGEGSRLTVL.

The chain uses TRBV19 and TRBJ1-2; D gene unclear. V lost 4 bases to trimming and J lost 6 bases, with 15 bases between them. CDR3 length: 14 amino acids. Germline CDR1 is LNHDA and CDR2 is SQIVND (reference sequence). CDR3 nucleotide sequence: TGTGCCAGTAGTAAGGTTCCCGCGGCAGATGGCTACACCTTC. Translating it yields CASSKVPAADGYTF.

This clone showed up just once. The rearrangement joins TRBV27 to TRBJ2-7, with TRBD1 matching 8 bases. The CDR3 spans 15 residues. Trimming at V came to 0 bases and at J to 4 bases, leaving 5 bases not matched to a gene. Looked up from germline, CDR1 is MNHEY and CDR2 is SMNVEV (reference sequence). CDR3 protein: CASSLSGTGPYEQYF. The CDR3 coding sequence is TGTGCCAGCAGTTTATCCGGGACAGGCCCGTACGAGCAGTACTTC.

The V gene is TRBV7-6, the J gene TRBJ2-7; TRBD1 agrees at 8 bases. Trimming cost V 1 base and J 2 bases; bases outside gene matches: 4. This CDR3 is 15 amino acids long. CDR1 and CDR2 from the germline V gene are SGHVS and FNYEAQ. In DNA form, the CDR3 reads TGTGCCAGCAGCTTAGAAACAGGGGGACCCTACGAGCAGTACTTC. Amino acids: CASSLETGGPYEQYF.

This chain uses TRBV19 with TRBJ1-1; 9 positions match TRBD1. V lost 11 bases, J lost 5 bases, and 12 bases stayed unmatched. The CDR3 loop spans 14 amino acids. Germline CDR1 reads LNHDA; CDR2 reads SQIVND (reference sequence). For the CDR3, the DNA is TGTGCCGCGAACGGTGGGACAGGGTGGACTGAAGCTTTCTTT. It codes for CAANGGTGWTEAFF.

The CDR3 sequence: CASGLGGVTNTEAFF. Here the CDR3 DNA reads TGTGCTAGTGGTTTGGGGGGGGTTACGAACACTGAAGCTTTCTTT. The chain is built from TRBV12-5 and TRBJ1-1; possibly TRBD1 for D (5 bases). CDR1 is LGHNT, CDR2 FRNRAP, per germline. With 1 base removed from V and 1 base from J, the gap between germline ends came to 10 bases. The CDR3 sequence is 15 residues long. Drawing the rest from reference TRBV12-5 and TRBJ1-1, the complete variable domain is DARVTQTPRHKVTEMGQEVTMRCQPILGHNTVFWYRQTMMQGLELLAYFRNRAPLDDSGMPKDRFSAEMPDATLATLKIQPSEPRDSAVYFCASGLGGVTNTEAFFGQGTRLTVV.